These 10 T cell receptor beta chains came from one sample sequenced in a study of technical replicates of blood from four donors. Method: immunoSEQ multiplex PCR; TCRdb's copy keeps in-frame clones and lacks some. The sample has 65,000 to 90,000 clones; 85% to 95% are singletons. The sample consisted of T cells isolated from PBMCs. The receptors come from a human donor in good health.

This chain connects TRBV12-5 to TRBJ1-3; D perhaps matches TRBD1 (6 bases). CDR1 LGHNT and CDR2 FRNRAP come from the germline V gene. The CDR3 sequence is 16 residues long. V lost 7 bases, J lost 2 bases, and 18 bases lay in between. The CDR3 sequence: CASAKGQTQAGNTIYF. The CDR3 DNA sequence: TGTGCTAGTGCGAAAGGACAGACCCAGGCTGGAAACACCATATATTTT.

V usage is TRBV4-1 and J usage is TRBJ1-2; 9 bases match TRBD1. Unmatched junction bases numbered 5, after V lost 1 base and J lost 5 bases. This CDR3 is 15 amino acids long. Germline assignment: CDR1 MGHRA and CDR2 YSYEKL. As DNA, the CDR3 is TGCGCCAGCAGCCAAGGAGAAGGGACAGGGTATGGCTACACCTTC. Translation: CASSQGEGTGYGYTF.

This chain connects TRBV13 to TRBJ1-1; D is unresolved. CDR1 and CDR2 from the germline V gene are PRHDT and FYEKMQ (reference sequence). The CDR3 runs 14 residues. Trimming left V 3 bases short and J 1 base short, with 9 bases between. The CDR3 DNA reads TGTGCCAGCAGCTTTTGGCCGGGGAACACTGAAGCTTTCTTT. The encoded protein is CASSFWPGNTEAFF.

The rearrangement links TRBV7-2 to TRBJ2-7; TRBD2 is a possible D gene (5 bases). The CDR3 length is 14 residues. CDR1 SGHTA and CDR2 FQGNSA come from the germline V gene. Trimming left V 1 base short and J 6 bases short, with 13 bases between. CDR3 sequence: CASSLGGRGFEQYF. The CDR3 coding sequence is TGTGCCAGCAGCTTAGGAGGGCGAGGGTTCGAGCAGTACTTC. The variable domain in full, with the rest retrieved from reference TRBV7-2 and TRBJ2-7, is GAGVSQSPSNKVTEKGKDVELRCDPISGHTALYWYRQSLGQGLEFLIYFQGNSAPDKSGLPSDRFSAERTGGSVSTLTIQRTQQEDSAVYLCASSLGGRGFEQYFGPGTRLTVT.

The chain couples TRBV9 to TRBJ2-2, with TRBD2 matching 11 bases. The CDR3 contains 16 residues. Germline CDR1 reads SGDLS; CDR2 reads YYNGEE. V was clipped by 5 bases and J by 3 bases; unmatched bases: 6. CDR3 sequence (DNA): TGTGCCAGCAGGCAAGGGACTAGCGGATACACCGGGGAGCTGTTTTTT. Translating gives CASRQGTSGYTGELFF. Using reference TRBV9 and TRBJ2-2 for the parts outside the CDR3, the full variable domain is DSGVTQTPKHLITATGQRVTLRCSPRSGDLSVYWYQQSLDQGLQFLIQYYNGEERAKGNILERFSAQQFPDLHSELNLSSLELGDSALYFCASRQGTSGYTGELFFGEGSRLTVL.

V gene TRBV4-2 combines with J gene TRBJ2-7; TRBD2 matches at 8 bases. Germline CDR1 LGHNA, CDR2 YNFKEQ. The junction had 10 bases not matched to a gene; V was cut back by 5 bases and J by 4 bases. This CDR3 comprises 15 residues. DNA for the CDR3: TGTGCCAGCAGCGTCCACGGGGGGGACCCTTACGAGCAGTACTTC. Translated: CASSVHGGDPYEQYF.

Details on this clone: Additional DNA sequences in this sample encode the identical CDR3. The chain joins TRBV14 to TRBJ1-2, with 10 nucleotides matching TRBD1. From germline, CDR1 is SGHDN and CDR2 FVKESK. The CDR3 contains 13 residues. With 4 bases clipped from V and 5 bases from J, the junction kept 1 base outside the gene matches. In DNA, the CDR3 is TGTGCCAGCAGCCCGGGACAGGGGTATGGCTACACCTTC. Its translation is CASSPGQGYGYTF.

This chain joins TRBV7-6 and TRBJ2-3, with 10 bases matching TRBD2. CDR1 and CDR2 from the germline V gene are SGHVS and FNYEAQ. J lost 5 bases, V lost 1 base, and 9 bases had no gene match. CDR3 size: 17 residues. CDR3 nucleotides: TGTGCCAGCAGCTTAGAGACTAGCGGGCCGCTAGGAGATACGCAGTATTTT. Translated, it gives CASSLETSGPLGDTQYF.

The chain couples TRBV2 to TRBJ2-7; weak D call: TRBD2 (5 bases). The CDR3 loop spans 14 amino acids. V was trimmed by 1 base and J by 6 bases, leaving 13 bases between them. Germline assignment: CDR1 SNHLY and CDR2 FYNNEI. This CDR3 reads CASSEGPSFLEQYF. CDR3 coding DNA: TGTGCCAGCAGTGAAGGGCCTAGCTTTCTCGAGCAGTACTTC.

The CDR3 DNA reads as TGTGCCAGCAGCGCCCGACAGGATGCCGAGCAGTACTTC. It is translated as CASSARQDAEQYF. The chain combines TRBV7-7 with TRBJ2-7; D might be TRBD1 (6 bases). Per germline, CDR1 SSHAT and CDR2 FNYEAQ (reference sequence). The CDR3 has 13 residues. Trimming shortened V by 5 bases and J by 6 bases, and 14 bases separated the two germline ends.